These 13 T cell receptor beta chains share one sample of origin, sequenced in a study of PD-1 blockade in classical Hodgkin lymphoma. Every one of the patients relapsed after autologous stem cell transplantation (brentuximab vedotin exposure was variable). TCRdb's table, derived via immunoSEQ multiplex PCR, lists solely in-frame clones and lacks some. The sample has fewer than 30,000 clones; 78% are singletons. Sequenced here: peripheral blood mononuclear cells (PBMCs), sampled before the second cycle of nivolumab. Receptor source: a human donor with classical Hodgkin lymphoma.

V and J are TRBV7-3 and TRBJ2-2; 10 nucleotides agree with TRBD1. Germline assignment: CDR1 SGHTA and CDR2 FQGTGA. V lost 5 bases to trimming and J lost 6 bases; unmatched junction nucleotides: 9. The CDR3 sequence is 16 residues long. The CDR3 spells CASSHPRTGGSGELFF. DNA for the CDR3: TGTGCCAGCAGCCACCCGAGGACAGGGGGTTCCGGGGAGCTGTTTTTT.

V and J are TRBV7-9 and TRBJ1-1, with D maybe TRBD1 (5 bases). Germline V gene sequence: CDR1 SEHNR, CDR2 FQNEAQ (reference sequence). The V end was cut by 5 bases, the J end by 4 bases, with 20 bases between. This CDR3 comprises 16 residues. The CDR3 DNA reads as TGTGCCAGCAGCCCCTCTGGGGCAGGAGGATTCACTGAAGCTTTCTTT. This gives the protein CASSPSGAGGFTEAFF.

This clone was detected once. CDR3 sequence (DNA): TGTGCCAGCCTAAGCCCGACAGGGCAACAGCCCCAGCATTTT. This sequence encodes CASLSPTGQQPQHF. This sequence joins TRBV28 and TRBJ1-5; 7 bases align to TRBD1. Germline V lookup: CDR1 MDHEN, CDR2 SYDVKM. The V gene end was trimmed by 8 bases and the J gene end by 7 bases; junction bases not matched to a gene: 11. The CDR3 spans 14 residues. The full variable domain, completed using reference TRBV28 and TRBJ1-5, is DVKVTQSSRYLVKRTGEKVFLECVQDMDHENMFWYRQDPGLGLRLIYFSYDVKMKEKGDIPEGYSVSREKKERFSLILESASTNQTSMYLCASLSPTGQQPQHFGDGTRLSIL.

The J gene is TRBJ1-1, the V gene TRBV9; 7 nucleotides line up with TRBD1. Losses at the gene ends were 7 bases for V and 1 base for J; bases not matched to a gene: 4. In germline, CDR1 is SGDLS, CDR2 YYNGEE. The CDR3 is 13 amino acids. CDR3 DNA sequence: TGTGCCAGCGCCGACAGGGAGAACACTGAAGCTTTCTTT. It yields the protein CASADRENTEAFF. The variable domain in full, completed from reference TRBV9 and TRBJ1-1, reads DSGVTQTPKHLITATGQRVTLRCSPRSGDLSVYWYQQSLDQGLQFLIQYYNGEERAKGNILERFSAQQFPDLHSELNLSSLELGDSALYFCASADRENTEAFFGQGTRLTVV.

This rearrangement joins TRBV5-1 to TRBJ1-6; no clear D gene. This CDR3 is built from 13 residues. Germline CDR1 is SGHRS and CDR2 is YFSETQ. The V end was cut by 0 bases, the J end by 7 bases, with 5 bases between. CDR3: CASSLDRNSPLHF. DNA for the CDR3: TGCGCCAGCAGCTTGGACAGAAATTCACCCCTCCACTTT. Supplemented by reference TRBV5-1 and TRBJ1-6, the full variable domain reads KAGVTQTPRYLIKTRGQQVTLSCSPISGHRSVSWYQQTPGQGLQFLFEYFSETQRNKGNFPGRFSGRQFSNSRSEMNVSTLELGDSALYLCASSLDRNSPLHFGNGTRLTVT.

This clone was seen only once. V gene TRBV7-2 combines with J gene TRBJ2-2; D may be TRBD1 (7 bases). Germline loops: CDR1 SGHTA, CDR2 FQGNSA. Deletions cut 5 bases from V and 1 base from J, with 14 bases between. The CDR3 sequence is 16 residues long. As DNA, the CDR3 is TGTGCCAGCAGCCTGCAGGGGGGCCGGAACACCGGGGAGCTGTTTTTT. Translated: CASSLQGGRNTGELFF.

This chain links TRBV7-9 with TRBJ1-2; D gene uncertain. The germline gives CDR1 SEHNR, CDR2 FQNEAQ (reference sequence). Trimming cost V 6 bases and J 3 bases, with 11 bases left between them. The CDR3 is made up of 13 amino acids. CDR3 nucleotides: TGTGCCAGCAGTCCCGGGTGGGACTATGGCTACACCTTC. Translating it yields CASSPGWDYGYTF.

This clone was observed a handful of times. J is TRBJ1-5 and V is TRBV7-8; 7 bases are a match to TRBD1. The CDR3 is made up of 17 amino acids. From germline, CDR1 is SGHVS and CDR2 FQNEAQ. The V and J ends lost 4 bases and 0 bases, in that order; junction bases with no gene match: 9. The CDR3 sequence: CASSSWTGPLSNQPQHF. The CDR3 region has the DNA TGTGCCAGCAGCTCTTGGACAGGACCGCTTAGCAATCAGCCCCAGCATTTT.

V gene TRBV6-6 combines with J gene TRBJ1-6; no clear D. V lost 6 bases and J 3 bases, leaving 15 bases between the germline ends. Looked up from germline, CDR1 is MNHNY and CDR2 is SVGAGI (reference sequence). The CDR3 is made up of 16 amino acids. CDR3 in DNA: TGTGCCAGCAGCATCTTTGACGGAAACTATAATTCACCCCTCCACTTT. It yields the protein CASSIFDGNYNSPLHF.

This chain uses TRBV6-5 with TRBJ1-6, with 9 bases lining up with TRBD1. Trimming took 10 bases from V and 6 from J; bases not matched to a gene: 4. CDR1 is MNHEY, CDR2 SVGAGI, per germline. The CDR3 is 13 residues long. CDR3 bases: TGTGCCACCAGGGACAGGGTTAATTCACCCCTCCACTTT. Translating it yields CATRDRVNSPLHF.

The V call is TRBV29-1, the J call TRBJ1-2; 8 bases are shared with TRBD1. Germline CDR1 reads SQVTM; CDR2 reads ANQGSEA. V gave up 1 base and J gave up 8 bases; unmatched junction bases: 6. The CDR3 is made up of 13 amino acids. The CDR3 is CSVEGTGKGGYTF. In DNA form, the CDR3 reads TGCAGCGTTGAAGGGACAGGGAAGGGCGGCTACACCTTC.

The rearrangement links TRBV10-3 to TRBJ1-2, with 10 bases fitting TRBD1. Trimming took 6 bases from V and 3 from J; bases not matched to a gene: 4. The CDR3 length is 14 residues. CDR1 and CDR2 (germline): ENHRY, SYGVKD. CDR3 loop: CAIRGTGEDYGYTF. CDR3 bases: TGTGCCATCAGGGGGACAGGGGAGGACTATGGCTACACCTTC.

This sequence joins TRBV7-2 and TRBJ2-4, with 7 bases identical to TRBD2. V shed 0 bases, J shed 9 bases, and the junction held 11 bases outside the gene matches. Germline CDR1 and CDR2: SGHTA and FQGNSA. The CDR3 is 16 residues long. The CDR3 is CASSLAAGERWGIQYF. The CDR3 coding sequence is TGTGCCAGCAGCTTAGCGGCGGGGGAGCGGTGGGGCATTCAGTACTTC.